The 18 T cell receptor beta chains below were found in one sample sequenced in a study of CD8+ T cells in alopecia areata. Once RNA had been extracted, it was reverse transcribed into cDNA to act as the sequencing template. Profiling relied on immunoSEQ multiplex PCR, and the TCRdb table lists in-frame clones only, not all of them. This table has about 150,000 clones, about 87% appearing once. The material was CD8+ T cells sorted from blood, obtained at week 0. The origin of the receptors is a human donor with alopecia areata.

This clone is a singleton in its sample. V and J are TRBV5-1 and TRBJ2-7, with TRBD1 as a possible D gene (6 bases). Trimming left V 5 bases short and J 5 bases short, with 11 bases between. The CDR3 sequence is 12 residues long. The V gene's germline CDR1 is SGHRS and CDR2 YFSETQ. The CDR3 sequence is CASSWGRDEQYF. In DNA form, the CDR3 reads TGCGCCAGCAGTTGGGGGCGCGACGAGCAGTACTTC.

The CDR3 region has the DNA TGCAGCGTTGAAATCGTTGCTGAAGCTTTCTTT. It codes for CSVEIVAEAFF. This chain links TRBV29-1 with TRBJ1-1; no definite D call. CDR3 size: 11 residues. The germline V and J ends were trimmed by 2 bases and 6 bases, with 7 bases remaining between them. Germline CDR1 is SQVTM and CDR2 is ANQGSEA.

To note about this clone: The same CDR3 is also encoded by other DNA sequences in this sample. J is TRBJ1-2 and V is TRBV5-4; the D is unclear. CDR3 length: 12 amino acids. Trimming cost V 4 bases and J 1 base, with 5 bases left between them. Germline CDR1 SGHNT, CDR2 YYREEE (reference sequence). DNA of the CDR3: TGTGCCAGCAGCCCGAGTAACTATGGCTACACCTTC. Its protein is CASSPSNYGYTF.

The chain has TRBV4-2 and TRBJ1-3; D call uncertain. V lost 5 bases to trimming and J lost 1 base, with 9 bases between them. The length of the CDR3 is 14 residues. Germline values: CDR1 LGHNA, CDR2 YNFKEQ. CDR3 DNA: TGTGCCAGCAGCACTTGGGGATCTGGAAACACCATATATTTT. Amino acids: CASSTWGSGNTIYF.

V and J are TRBV6-5 and TRBJ2-1, with D perhaps matching TRBD2 (5 bases). The ends were cut back, 7 bases at V and 7 bases at J, with 8 bases in the middle. The CDR3 contains 11 residues. CDR1 is MNHEY and CDR2 is SVGAGI in the germline V gene. In nucleotides, the CDR3 is TGTGCCAGCATGAGAGGGAATGAGCAGTTCTTC. Protein product: CASMRGNEQFF.

The V call is TRBV5-6, the J call TRBJ2-7, with a weak D call TRBD2 (6 bases). Trimming shortened V by 4 bases and J by 7 bases, and 6 bases separated the two germline ends. Germline values: CDR1 SGHDT, CDR2 YYEEEE. This CDR3 region has 10 residues. The CDR3 DNA reads TGTGCCAGCAGCGGGGGGGAGCAGTACTTC. Translation: CASSGGEQYF.

V gene TRBV9 combines with J gene TRBJ2-7; 8 positions agree with TRBD1. CDR1 is SGDLS, CDR2 YYNGEE, per germline. The CDR3 is 16 residues long. V was clipped by 1 base and J by 5 bases; unmatched bases: 11. The CDR3 reads CASSVLPGQVNNEQYF. The CDR3 bases are TGTGCCAGCAGCGTACTACCGGGACAGGTCAATAACGAGCAGTACTTC.

The J gene is TRBJ2-2, the V gene TRBV5-4, with D hard to call. Germline assignment: CDR1 SGHNT and CDR2 YYREEE (reference sequence). V was clipped by 7 bases and J by 1 base, with 5 bases between them. The CDR3 is made up of 12 amino acids. The CDR3 reads CASSGNTGELFF. The CDR3 DNA follows: TGTGCCAGCTCGGGGAACACCGGGGAGCTGTTTTTT.

The CDR3 DNA reads TGTGCCAGCAGTCCGCGGACAGGGGGCGAGGGTCGGCAAGAGACCCAGTACTTC. Protein: CASSPRTGGEGRQETQYF. The V gene is TRBV27, the J gene TRBJ2-5; 11 positions match TRBD1. The V segment lost 5 bases and the J segment 2 bases; nucleotides outside the gene matches: 13. The CDR3 sequence is 18 residues long. The germline V gene encodes CDR1 MNHEY and CDR2 SMNVEV (reference sequence).

The chain couples TRBV5-1 to TRBJ2-5; the match to TRBD2 covers 10 bases. V dropped 1 base and J dropped 1; count of bases not matched to a gene: 7. There are 17 residues in the CDR3. Germline CDR1 and CDR2: SGHRS and YFSETQ. CDR3 amino acids: CASSLIFPSGSQETQYF. The CDR3 bases are TGCGCCAGCAGCTTGATTTTCCCTAGCGGGAGCCAAGAGACCCAGTACTTC.

The table lists this clone with a count of one. The rearrangement links TRBV7-9 to TRBJ2-7; tentative D call: TRBD1 (6 bases). Trimming left V 5 bases short and J 2 bases short, with 16 bases between. CDR3 length: 15 amino acids. Germline CDR1 reads SEHNR; CDR2 reads FQNEAQ (reference sequence). Written as DNA, the CDR3 is TGTGCCAGCAGCACGGATACAGGGCTCCCCTACGAGCAGTACTTC. It translates to CASSTDTGLPYEQYF.

This chain joins TRBV4-1 and TRBJ1-5; D gene unclear. The length of the CDR3 is 15 residues. Trimming left V 3 bases short and J 5 bases short, with 14 bases between. Germline V gene lookup returns CDR1 MGHRA and CDR2 YSYEKL. CDR3 DNA sequence: TGCGCCAGCAGCCACGAAGAGGGTGCGGATCAGCCCCAGCATTTT. It is translated as CASSHEEGADQPQHF.

The chain is built from TRBV27 and TRBJ2-7; 14 positions agree with TRBD2. With V trimmed by 10 bases and J by 6 bases, 5 bases remained unmatched. The CDR3 loop spans 13 amino acids. Looked up from germline, CDR1 is MNHEY and CDR2 is SMNVEV (reference sequence). CDR3 region: CATRLAGGREQYF. Here the CDR3 DNA reads TGTGCCACCCGACTAGCGGGAGGGCGCGAGCAGTACTTC.

Of note for this clone: This sample also contains other DNA sequences that code for the same CDR3. The chain has TRBV30 and TRBJ2-3; 7 bases agree with TRBD2. Germline loops: CDR1 GTSNPN, CDR2 SVGIG (reference sequence). There are 15 residues in the CDR3. J lost 3 bases, V lost 0 bases, and 6 bases had no gene match. This chain's CDR3 is CAWSVGGSSTDTQYF. The CDR3, as DNA: TGTGCCTGGAGTGTAGGCGGGAGTTCTACAGATACGCAGTATTTT.

This clone was observed a single time. The chain uses TRBV9 and TRBJ2-3; 9 bases fit TRBD2. The CDR3 consists of 16 residues. With V trimmed by 0 bases and J by 1 base, 3 bases remained unmatched. Germline V gene lookup returns CDR1 SGDLS and CDR2 YYNGEE. The CDR3 loop is CASSVGWTSGTDTQYF. Here the CDR3 DNA reads TGTGCCAGCAGCGTAGGGTGGACTAGCGGCACAGATACGCAGTATTTT.

The rearrangement links TRBV19 to TRBJ1-5; D call uncertain. The CDR3 extends over 16 amino acids. Germline V lookup: CDR1 LNHDA, CDR2 SQIVND (reference sequence). The V gene lost 1 base and the J gene lost 2 bases, with 12 bases spanning the gap. This CDR3 reads CASSIGGYGGNQPQHF. Written as DNA, the CDR3 is TGTGCCAGTAGTATAGGGGGTTATGGAGGCAATCAGCCCCAGCATTTT.

This clone came up a few times. Additional DNA sequences in this sample encode the identical CDR3. The chain recombines TRBV29-1 with TRBJ2-1, with 15 bases matching TRBD2. The germline CDR1 and CDR2 sequences are SQVTM and ANQGSEA. The trim removed 3 bases at V and 0 bases at J, leaving 6 bases unmatched. This CDR3 has 18 amino acids. The chain's CDR3 is CSVEGLAGGLSSYNEQFF. CDR3 nucleotides: TGCAGCGTTGAGGGACTAGCGGGGGGCTTAAGCTCCTACAATGAGCAGTTCTTC.

The genes are TRBV5-6 and TRBJ2-4; weak D call: TRBD2 (5 bases). The V gene lost 0 bases and the J gene lost 2 bases, with 15 bases spanning the gap. The CDR3 has 17 residues. Germline CDR1 is SGHDT and CDR2 is YYEEEE. DNA of the CDR3: TGTGCCAGCAGCTTGGCCGGAGGAGATCTATCCAAAAACATTCAGTACTTC. This gives the protein CASSLAGGDLSKNIQYF.